A selection of T cell receptor beta chains follows, all from one sample in a study of cytomegalovirus exposure and HLA in healthy donors. Sequencing used immunoSEQ multiplex PCR; TCRdb keeps in-frame clones, though not all of them. The sample contains about 140,000 clones, more than 60% of which appear only once. Sequencing used PBMCs. The origin of the receptors is a man aged 18-30 years in good health and CMV-seropositive. CDR3s include the opening cysteine and the closing phenylalanine or tryptophan. A D gene is named only where the DNA matches it firmly. Size is omitted from some rows. Given values are once, few, many or a class for expanded clones.

V gene	clone size	J gene	D gene	CDR3 protein	CDR3 DNA
TRBV5-1	once	TRBJ2-1	TRBD2	CASSLIFFSGSSDEQFF	TGCGCCAGCAGCTTGATTTTTTTTAGCGGGAGTTCGGATGAGCAGTTCTTC
TRBV7-2	NA	TRBJ2-3	TRBD2	CASSLAGTRGTDTQYF	TGTGCCAGCAGCTTAGCGGGGACTAGAGGCACAGATACGCAGTATTTT
TRBV27	NA	TRBJ2-7	TRBD1	CASSFRDRGSGEQYF	TGTGCCAGCAGTTTTAGGGACAGGGGTTCTGGCGAGCAGTACTTC
TRBV5-4	few	TRBJ1-2	TRBD1	CASSLVLGQDDGYTF	TGTGCCAGCAGCTTGGTACTCGGACAGGACGATGGCTACACCTTC
TRBV5-1	NA	TRBJ2-1	NA	CASSPKHNGYVGRNNEQFF	TGCGCCAGCAGCCCGAAACATAATGGATATGTGGGCCGAAACAATGAGCAGTTCTTC
TRBV30	NA	TRBJ2-4	TRBD2	CAWSSPGGSSAIQYF	TGTGCCTGGAGCTCCCCGGGAGGCTCATCGGCCATTCAGTACTTC
TRBV6-4	NA	TRBJ2-1	NA	CASRLDTSYNEQFF	TGTGCCAGCAGACTGGACACGTCCTACAATGAGCAGTTCTTC
TRBV14	NA	TRBJ1-1	TRBD1	CASSNTAGQGGSEAFF	TGTGCCAGCAGTAACACCGCGGGACAGGGGGGAAGTGAAGCTTTCTTT
TRBV2	NA	TRBJ2-3	NA	CASSGQGLTDTQYF	TGTGCCAGCAGTGGACAGGGACTCACAGATACGCAGTATTTT
TRBV6-5	NA	TRBJ2-1	NA	CASRPNQRAYNEQFF	TGTGCCAGCAGGCCCAACCAGAGGGCCTACAATGAGCAGTTCTTC
TRBV2	NA	TRBJ1-1	NA	CASGRGQNTEAFF	TGTGCCAGCGGCAGGGGACAGAACACTGAAGCTTTCTTT
TRBV11-3	NA	TRBJ2-1	TRBD2	CASSSSGRAGNEQFF	TGTGCCAGCAGCTCCAGCGGGAGGGCCGGCAATGAGCAGTTCTTC
TRBV5-4	NA	TRBJ2-3	NA	CASSQDRRVGQDTQYF	TGTGCCAGCAGCCAAGATCGCAGGGTGGGGCAAGACACGCAGTATTTT
TRBV2	NA	TRBJ2-7	TRBD2	CASRPSGRAHEQYF	TGTGCCAGCAGACCTAGCGGGAGGGCCCACGAGCAGTACTTC
TRBV7-9	once	TRBJ2-1	NA	CASSLGTDLFF	TGTGCCAGCAGCTTAGGAACAGACCTGTTCTTC
TRBV5-4	NA	TRBJ1-1	NA	CASSGDRPNTEAFF	TGTGCCAGCAGCGGAGACCGACCGAACACTGAAGCTTTCTTT
TRBV5-8	NA	TRBJ2-1	TRBD2	CASSLPNSGRDNEQFF	TGTGCCAGCAGCTTACCGAATAGCGGGAGGGACAATGAGCAGTTCTTC